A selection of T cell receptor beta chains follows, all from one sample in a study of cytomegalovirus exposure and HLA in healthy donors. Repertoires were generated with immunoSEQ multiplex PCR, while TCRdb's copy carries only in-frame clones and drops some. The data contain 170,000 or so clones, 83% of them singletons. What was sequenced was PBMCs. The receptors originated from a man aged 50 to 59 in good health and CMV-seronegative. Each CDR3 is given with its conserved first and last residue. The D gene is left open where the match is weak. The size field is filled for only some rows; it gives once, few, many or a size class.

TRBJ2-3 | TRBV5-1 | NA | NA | TGCGCCAGTGCGAGCACAGATACGCAGTATTTT | CASASTDTQYF
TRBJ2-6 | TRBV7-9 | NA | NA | TGTGCCAGCAGCTTCGACAACTCTGGGGCCAACGTCCTGACTTTC | CASSFDNSGANVLTF
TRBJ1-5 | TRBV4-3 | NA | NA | TGCGCCAGCAGCCAAGTTGTCCGCCGGACGGGGGGGGAACAGCCCCAGCATTTT | CASSQVVRRTGGEQPQHF
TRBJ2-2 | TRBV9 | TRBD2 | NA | TGTGCCAGCAGCTCGGGACTAGCGGGAGTAGGGACCGGGGAGCTGTTTTTT | CASSSGLAGVGTGELFF
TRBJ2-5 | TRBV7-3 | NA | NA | TGTGCCAGCAGCTTGAGGGTACGAGAGACCCAGTACTTC | CASSLRVRETQYF
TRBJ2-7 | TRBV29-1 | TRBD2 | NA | TGCAGCGTTCGGACTAGCGGGGGTTACGAGCAGTACTTC | CSVRTSGGYEQYF
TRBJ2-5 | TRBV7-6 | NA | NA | TGTGCCAGCAGCTTCCCCCTTGGGACTCTACAAGAGACCCAGTACTTC | CASSFPLGTLQETQYF
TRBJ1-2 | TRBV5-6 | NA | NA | TGTGCCAGCAGCTTGTTACCGACAGACTATGGCTACACCTTC | CASSLLPTDYGYTF
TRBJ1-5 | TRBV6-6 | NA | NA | TGTGCCAGCAGGCTCGGACAGAAGCCCCAGCCCCAGCATTTT | CASRLGQKPQPQHF
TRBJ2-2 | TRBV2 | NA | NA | TGTGCCAGCAGTGAACGCGGCATTAACACCGGGGAGCTGTTTTTT | CASSERGINTGELFF
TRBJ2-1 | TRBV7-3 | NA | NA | TGTGCCAGCAGCTTAAATGCGGTGTACAATGAGCAGTTCTTC | CASSLNAVYNEQFF
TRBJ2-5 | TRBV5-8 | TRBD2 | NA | TGTGCCAGCAGCTTGGCCCCACTAGCGGGGGTAGGAGAGACCCAGTACTTC | CASSLAPLAGVGETQYF
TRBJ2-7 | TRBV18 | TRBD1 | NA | TGTGCCAGCTCACCTGGGGACAGAGCAAAAAGGAGCTCCTACGAGCAGTACTTC | CASSPGDRAKRSSYEQYF
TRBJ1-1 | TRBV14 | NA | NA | TGTGCCAGCAGCCGTTTGGGGGGAGGCACTGAAGCTTTCTTT | CASSRLGGGTEAFF
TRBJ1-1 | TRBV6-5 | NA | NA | TGTGCCAGCACTTGGCAACCAAACACTGAAGCTTTCTTT | CASTWQPNTEAFF
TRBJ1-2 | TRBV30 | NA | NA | TGTGCCTGGAATCACGGGGTTGAGAACTATGGCTACACCTTC | CAWNHGVENYGYTF
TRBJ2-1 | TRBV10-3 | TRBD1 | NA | TGTGCCATCAGACCCACCTTGGGACAGGGGGCTACCTACAATGAGCAGTTCTTC | CAIRPTLGQGATYNEQFF
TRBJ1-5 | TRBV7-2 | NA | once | TGTGCCAGCAGCCCGGGGGGTAGGGGTCAGCCCCAGCATTTT | CASSPGGRGQPQHF
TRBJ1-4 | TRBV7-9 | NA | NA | TGTTCCAGCAGCTTAGGCAGTAACCAGAATGAAAAACTGTTTTTT | CSSSLGSNQNEKLFF
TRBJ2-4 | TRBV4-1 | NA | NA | TGCGCCAGCAGCCAAGGGTCTCTACTAGCCAAAAACATTCAGTACTTC | CASSQGSLLAKNIQYF